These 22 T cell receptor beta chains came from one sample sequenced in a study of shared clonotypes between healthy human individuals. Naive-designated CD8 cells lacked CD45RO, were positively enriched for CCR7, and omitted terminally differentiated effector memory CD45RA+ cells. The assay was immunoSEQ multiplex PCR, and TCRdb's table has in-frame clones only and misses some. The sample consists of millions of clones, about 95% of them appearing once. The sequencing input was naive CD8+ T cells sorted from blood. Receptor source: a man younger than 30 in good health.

CDR3 nucleotides: TGTGCCTGGGAAGCGGCAGACTACAATGAGCAGTTCTTC. This encodes CAWEAADYNEQFF. The chain has TRBV30 and TRBJ2-1, with TRBD2 as a possible D gene (5 bases). This CDR3 contains 13 residues. Germline V gives CDR1 GTSNPN, CDR2 SVGIG (reference sequence). The V end was cut by 5 bases, the J end by 3 bases, with 11 bases between.

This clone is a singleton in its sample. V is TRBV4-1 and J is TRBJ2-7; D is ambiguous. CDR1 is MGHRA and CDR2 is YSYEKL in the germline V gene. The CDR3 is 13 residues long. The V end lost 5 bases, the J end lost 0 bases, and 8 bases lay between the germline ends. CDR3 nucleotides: TGCGCCAGCAGCAAGGGAACCTCCTACGAGCAGTACTTC. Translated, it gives CASSKGTSYEQYF.

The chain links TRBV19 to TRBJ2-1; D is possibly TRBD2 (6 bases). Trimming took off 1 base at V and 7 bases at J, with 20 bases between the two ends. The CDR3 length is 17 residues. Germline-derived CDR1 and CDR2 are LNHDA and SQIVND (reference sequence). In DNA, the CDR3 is TGTGCCAGTAGTATAGGAATTAGCGGAGGCCTTTGGAATGAGCAGTTCTTC. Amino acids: CASSIGISGGLWNEQFF.

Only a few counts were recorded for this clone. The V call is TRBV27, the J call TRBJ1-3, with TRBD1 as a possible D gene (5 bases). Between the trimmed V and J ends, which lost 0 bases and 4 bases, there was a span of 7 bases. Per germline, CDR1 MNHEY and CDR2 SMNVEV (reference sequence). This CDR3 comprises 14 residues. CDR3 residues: CASSLSAGGNTIYF. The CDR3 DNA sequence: TGTGCCAGCAGTTTATCGGCAGGGGGAAACACCATATATTTT.

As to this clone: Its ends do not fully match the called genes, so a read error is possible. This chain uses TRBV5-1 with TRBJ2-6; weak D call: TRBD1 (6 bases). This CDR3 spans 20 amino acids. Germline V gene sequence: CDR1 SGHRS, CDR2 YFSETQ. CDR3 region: CASSSWQTGTSLSGANALTF. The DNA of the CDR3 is TGCGCCAGCAGCTCGTGGCAAACCGGGACATCCCTCTCTGGGGCCAACGCCCTGACTTTC.

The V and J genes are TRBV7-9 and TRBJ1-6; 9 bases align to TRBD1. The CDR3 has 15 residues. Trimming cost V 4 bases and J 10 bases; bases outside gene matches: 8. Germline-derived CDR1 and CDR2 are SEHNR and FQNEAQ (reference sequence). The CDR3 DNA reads TGTGCCAGCAGCTCCACAGGGGGCGCGATCTCACCCCTCCACTTT. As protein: CASSSTGGAISPLHF. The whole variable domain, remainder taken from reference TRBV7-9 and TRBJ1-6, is DTGVSQNPRHKITKRGQNVTFRCDPISEHNRLYWYRQTLGQGPEFLTYFQNEAQLEKSRLLSDRFSAERPKGSFSTLEIQRTEQGDSAMYLCASSSTGGAISPLHFGNGTRLTVT.

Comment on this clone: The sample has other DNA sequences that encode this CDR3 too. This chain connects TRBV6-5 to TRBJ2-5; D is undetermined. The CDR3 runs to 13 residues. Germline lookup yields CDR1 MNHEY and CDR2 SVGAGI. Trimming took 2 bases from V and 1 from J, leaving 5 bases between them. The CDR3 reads CASSYGFQETQYF. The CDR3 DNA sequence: TGTGCCAGCAGTTACGGGTTCCAAGAGACCCAGTACTTC.

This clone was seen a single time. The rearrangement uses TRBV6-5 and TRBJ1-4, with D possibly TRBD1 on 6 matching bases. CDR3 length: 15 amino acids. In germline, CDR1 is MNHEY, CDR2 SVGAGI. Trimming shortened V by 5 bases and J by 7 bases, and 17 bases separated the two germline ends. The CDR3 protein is CASSDYRELSEKLFF. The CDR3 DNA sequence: TGTGCCAGCAGTGACTACAGGGAACTGAGTGAAAAACTGTTTTTT.

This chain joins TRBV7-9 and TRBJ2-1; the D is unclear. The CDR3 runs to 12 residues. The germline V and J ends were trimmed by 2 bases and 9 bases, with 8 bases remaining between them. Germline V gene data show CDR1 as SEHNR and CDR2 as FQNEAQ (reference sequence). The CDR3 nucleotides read TGTGCCAGCAGCTTATTGACCGGTGAGCAGTTCTTC. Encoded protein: CASSLLTGEQFF.

DNA of the CDR3: TGCGCCAGCAGCCAACGGCTAGCGGGTGGGGATGAGCAGTTCTTC. Amino acids: CASSQRLAGGDEQFF. The chain uses TRBV4-3 and TRBJ2-1; 8 positions match TRBD2. Germline V gene lookup returns CDR1 LGHNA and CDR2 YSLEER. Losses at the gene ends were 2 bases for V and 8 bases for J; bases not matched to a gene: 8. This CDR3 is built from 15 residues.

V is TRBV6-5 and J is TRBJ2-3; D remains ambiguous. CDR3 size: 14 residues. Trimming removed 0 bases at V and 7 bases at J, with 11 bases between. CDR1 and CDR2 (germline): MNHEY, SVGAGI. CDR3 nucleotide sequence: TGTGCCAGCAGTTACTCGATTGGTGAGAATACGCAGTATTTT. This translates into CASSYSIGENTQYF.

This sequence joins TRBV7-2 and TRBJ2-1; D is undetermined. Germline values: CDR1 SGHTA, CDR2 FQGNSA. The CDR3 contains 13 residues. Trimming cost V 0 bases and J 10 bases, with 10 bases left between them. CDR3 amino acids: CASSLAPSREQFF. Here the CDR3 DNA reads TGTGCCAGCAGCTTAGCACCCTCCCGGGAGCAGTTCTTC.

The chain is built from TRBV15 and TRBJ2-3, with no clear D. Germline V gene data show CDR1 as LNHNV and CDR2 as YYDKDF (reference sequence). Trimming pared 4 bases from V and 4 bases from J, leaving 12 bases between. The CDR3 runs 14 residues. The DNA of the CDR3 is TGTGCCACCAGCATTTCTAGGATCGCAGATACGCAGTATTTT. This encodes CATSISRIADTQYF.

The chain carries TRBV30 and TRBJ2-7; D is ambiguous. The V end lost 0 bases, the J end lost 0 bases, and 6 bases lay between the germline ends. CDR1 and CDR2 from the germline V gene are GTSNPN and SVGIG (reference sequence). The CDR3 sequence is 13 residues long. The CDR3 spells CAWSVTASYEQYF. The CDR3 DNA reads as TGTGCCTGGAGTGTAACAGCCTCCTACGAGCAGTACTTC.

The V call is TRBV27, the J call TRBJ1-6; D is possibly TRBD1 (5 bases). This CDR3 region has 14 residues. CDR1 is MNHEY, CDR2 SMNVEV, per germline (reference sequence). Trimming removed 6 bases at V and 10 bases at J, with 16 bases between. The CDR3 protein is CASSGDGRGSPLHF. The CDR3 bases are TGTGCCAGCAGCGGGGACGGTAGAGGCTCACCCCTCCACTTT.

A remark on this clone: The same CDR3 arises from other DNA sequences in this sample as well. The DNA for the CDR3 is TGTGCCAGCCTATGGGGAACTGAAGCTTTCTTT. Its protein product is CASLWGTEAFF. The genes are TRBV27 and TRBJ1-1; D unresolved. This CDR3 contains 11 residues. Germline loops: CDR1 MNHEY, CDR2 SMNVEV (reference sequence). V lost 8 bases and J 5 bases, leaving 9 bases between the germline ends.

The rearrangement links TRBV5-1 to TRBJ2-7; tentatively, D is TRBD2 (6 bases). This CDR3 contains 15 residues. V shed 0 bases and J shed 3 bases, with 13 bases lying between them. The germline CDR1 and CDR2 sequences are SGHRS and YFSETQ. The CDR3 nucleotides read TGCGCCAGCAGCTTGGGGCCGGGGGTATACTACGAGCAGTACTTC. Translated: CASSLGPGVYYEQYF. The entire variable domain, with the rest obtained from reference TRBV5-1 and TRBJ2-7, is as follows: KAGVTQTPRYLIKTRGQQVTLSCSPISGHRSVSWYQQTPGQGLQFLFEYFSETQRNKGNFPGRFSGRQFSNSRSEMNVSTLELGDSALYLCASSLGPGVYYEQYFGPGTRLTVT.

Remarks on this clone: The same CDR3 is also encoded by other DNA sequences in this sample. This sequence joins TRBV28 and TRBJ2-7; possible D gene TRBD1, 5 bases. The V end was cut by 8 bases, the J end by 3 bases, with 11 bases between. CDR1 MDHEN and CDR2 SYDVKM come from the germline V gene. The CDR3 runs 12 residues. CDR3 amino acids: CASGDRIYEQYF. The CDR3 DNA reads TGTGCCAGCGGTGACAGAATCTACGAGCAGTACTTC.

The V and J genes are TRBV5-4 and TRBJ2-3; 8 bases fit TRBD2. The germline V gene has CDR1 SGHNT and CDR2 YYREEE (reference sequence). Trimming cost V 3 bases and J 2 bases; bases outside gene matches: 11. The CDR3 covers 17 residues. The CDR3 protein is CASSSEGLGYITDTQYF. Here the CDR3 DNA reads TGTGCCAGCAGCTCCGAGGGACTAGGTTATATCACAGATACGCAGTATTTT.

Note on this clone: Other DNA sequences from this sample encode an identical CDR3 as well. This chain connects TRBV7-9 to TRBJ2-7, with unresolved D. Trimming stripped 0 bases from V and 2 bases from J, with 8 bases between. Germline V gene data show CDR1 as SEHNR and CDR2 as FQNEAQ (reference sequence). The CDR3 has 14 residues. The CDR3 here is CASSLATSTYEQYF. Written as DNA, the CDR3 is TGTGCCAGCAGCTTAGCAACCAGCACCTACGAGCAGTACTTC.

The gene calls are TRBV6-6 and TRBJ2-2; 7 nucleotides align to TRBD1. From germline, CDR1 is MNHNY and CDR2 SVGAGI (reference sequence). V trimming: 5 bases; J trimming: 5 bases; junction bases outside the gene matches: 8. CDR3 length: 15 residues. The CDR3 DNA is TGTGCCAGCAGTAGCGACAGGGTTTGGACCGGGGAGCTGTTTTTT. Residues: CASSSDRVWTGELFF.

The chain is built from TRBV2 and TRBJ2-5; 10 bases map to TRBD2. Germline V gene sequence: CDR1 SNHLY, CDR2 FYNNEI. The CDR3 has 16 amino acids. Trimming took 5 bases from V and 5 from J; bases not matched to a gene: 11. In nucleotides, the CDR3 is TGTGCCAGCAGTCCCCTAGCGGGAGTGGGTTCCGAGACCCAGTACTTC. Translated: CASSPLAGVGSETQYF.